This TCR beta chain was recovered during a study of patients and donors after allogeneic stem cell transplantation. TCRdb recomputed calls from the RT-PCR reads with MiXCR, one row per CDR3 protein. In the table there are 9,000 or so distinct CDR3 sequences, about 4% of which are singletons. There are 12 residues in the CDR3. Germline-derived CDR1 and CDR2 are SEHNR and FQNEAQ (reference sequence). The V end lost 1 base, the J end lost 6 bases, and 6 bases lay between the germline ends. This clonotype was recorded at least ten times. J is TRBJ1-1 and V is TRBV7-9; D unresolved. Sequencing was done on a sample of blood, either unsorted or a sorted T cell fraction (not recorded which). This TCR was recovered from a human donor who was either an allogeneic HSCT recipient or a stem cell or donor lymphocyte infusion donor (not recorded which). It is not recorded whose cells these are; they may come from a transplant donor. The CDR3 DNA is TGTGCCAGCAGCTTAGAGCGGCCTGAAGCTTTCTTT. This codes for CASSLERPEAFF.